Each of the 27 T cell receptor beta chains below was sequenced from the same sample in a study of beta chain features in type 1 diabetes. Reverse transcribing all isolated RNA meant expressed TCRB transcripts were sequenced. The table came from immunoSEQ multiplex PCR; TCRdb's copy has only in-frame clones and leaves some out. The data show around 400,000 clones, approximately 12% seen once. Sample: naive CD4+ T cells from blood. These TCRs come from a man between 18 and 29 years old in good health.

There are a few counts of this clone. The chain is built from TRBV14 and TRBJ2-7; TRBD1 matches at 7 bases. V was clipped by 5 bases and J by 7 bases; unmatched bases: 17. The germline V gene has CDR1 SGHDN and CDR2 FVKESK. CDR3 length: 16 amino acids. The CDR3 DNA is TGTGCCAGCAGCTCTAGGACAGGTGTTGGAAAGAGGGAGCAGTACTTC. This gives the protein CASSSRTGVGKREQYF. The full variable domain, completed using reference TRBV14 and TRBJ2-7, is EAGVTQFPSHSVIEKGQTVTLRCDPISGHDNLYWYRRVMGKEIKFLLHFVKESKQDESGMPNNRFLAERTGGTYSTLKVQPAELEDSGVYFCASSSRTGVGKREQYFGPGTRLTVT.

This clone was detected only a few times. The chain recombines TRBV5-6 with TRBJ1-1; D is possibly TRBD1 (5 bases). Germline-derived CDR1 and CDR2 are SGHDT and YYEEEE. The CDR3 extends over 14 amino acids. Trimming stripped 5 bases from V and 1 base from J, with 12 bases between. The CDR3 DNA reads as TGTGCCAGCAGGACGTTCGACAGGAACACTGAAGCTTTCTTT. Protein product: CASRTFDRNTEAFF.

This sequence joins TRBV7-2 and TRBJ2-6; 8 nucleotides match TRBD1. The length of the CDR3 is 14 residues. Unmatched junction bases numbered 3, after V lost 5 bases and J lost 6 bases. Looked up from germline, CDR1 is SGHTA and CDR2 is FQGNSA. The CDR3 bases are TGTGCCAGCAGCCTGACAGGGGTGGCCAACGTCCTGACTTTC. Its translation: CASSLTGVANVLTF.

Only a few counts were recorded for this clone. This chain links TRBV4-3 with TRBJ1-2; possible D gene TRBD1, 6 bases. The CDR3 runs 15 residues. V dropped 3 bases and J dropped 4 bases, with 15 bases sitting between them. Germline values: CDR1 LGHNA, CDR2 YSLEER. The CDR3 DNA sequence: TGCGCCAGCAGCCACTTAGGGGGGGGTAGCTATGGCTACACCTTC. This encodes CASSHLGGGSYGYTF.

This clone was counted a few times. The genes are TRBV11-3 and TRBJ2-7; possible D gene TRBD1, 6 bases. Between the trimmed V and J ends, which lost 3 bases and 0 bases, there was a span of 9 bases. CDR3 size: 14 residues. Germline V gene sequence: CDR1 SGHNT, CDR2 YENEEA. Here the CDR3 reads CASSFSGDSYEQYF. The CDR3 region has the DNA TGTGCCAGCAGCTTCTCAGGGGACTCCTACGAGCAGTACTTC.

V and J are TRBV7-2 and TRBJ1-3; D is unresolved. V was clipped by 7 bases and J by 0 bases, with 22 bases between them. Germline CDR1 SGHTA, CDR2 FQGNSA. CDR3 length: 18 amino acids. The CDR3 coding sequence is TGTGCCAGCAACAAATATCCCGCGGGAATAAGCTCTGGAAACACCATATATTTT. It yields the protein CASNKYPAGISSGNTIYF.

The gene calls are TRBV30 and TRBJ2-7; D is ambiguous. The germline V and J ends were trimmed by 2 bases and 2 bases, with 19 bases remaining between them. This CDR3 contains 16 residues. Looked up from germline, CDR1 is GTSNPN and CDR2 is SVGIG (reference sequence). CDR3: CAWSQASGLRPYEQYF. Written as DNA, the CDR3 is TGTGCCTGGAGTCAAGCCAGTGGGTTGAGGCCCTACGAGCAGTACTTC.

The table lists this clone with a few counts. This chain joins TRBV7-9 and TRBJ2-5; 16 positions agree with TRBD2. Trimming at V came to 6 bases and at J to 1 base, leaving 8 bases not matched to a gene. CDR3 size: 18 residues. In germline, CDR1 is SEHNR, CDR2 FQNEAQ (reference sequence). CDR3 region: CASSPGLAGGPVQETQYF. The CDR3 DNA reads as TGTGCCAGCAGTCCGGGACTAGCGGGAGGGCCGGTCCAAGAGACCCAGTACTTC.

J is TRBJ1-1 and V is TRBV6-1; 7 bases agree with TRBD1. The V and J ends lost 2 bases and 2 bases, in that order; junction bases with no gene match: 5. The CDR3 spans 15 residues. Looked up from germline, CDR1 is MNHNS and CDR2 is SASEGT. The CDR3 DNA follows: TGTGCCAGCAGTGAACGGGACAGACCTAACACTGAAGCTTTCTTT. Its translation: CASSERDRPNTEAFF.

This chain links TRBV7-2 with TRBJ2-1, with 8 bases aligning to TRBD1. Germline V gene lookup returns CDR1 SGHTA and CDR2 FQGNSA. CDR3 length equals 14 residues. V lost 2 bases to trimming and J lost 9 bases; unmatched junction nucleotides: 6. CDR3 nucleotides: TGTGCCAGCAGCTTACGGCCAGGGGGCCCTGAGCAGTTCTTC. Encoded protein: CASSLRPGGPEQFF.

The gene calls are TRBV9 and TRBJ2-1; a weak D match, TRBD2 (6 bases). V dropped 2 bases and J dropped 4 bases, with 10 bases sitting between them. Per the germline V gene, CDR1 is SGDLS and CDR2 is YYNGEE. The CDR3 sequence is 14 residues long. CDR3 residues: CASSVSGMYNEQFF. Written as DNA, the CDR3 is TGTGCCAGCAGCGTTAGCGGTATGTACAATGAGCAGTTCTTC. Supplemented by reference TRBV9 and TRBJ2-1, the full variable domain reads DSGVTQTPKHLITATGQRVTLRCSPRSGDLSVYWYQQSLDQGLQFLIQYYNGEERAKGNILERFSAQQFPDLHSELNLSSLELGDSALYFCASSVSGMYNEQFFGPGTRLTVL.

This clone was counted only a few times. The gene calls are TRBV5-1 and TRBJ2-3; D remains ambiguous. This CDR3 has 15 amino acids. CDR1 is SGHRS and CDR2 is YFSETQ in the germline V gene. V gave up 0 bases and J gave up 0 bases, with 8 bases separating them. CDR3 protein: CASSLDLTSTDTQYF. The CDR3 DNA is TGCGCCAGCAGCTTGGATCTTACTAGCACAGATACGCAGTATTTT.

The chain is built from TRBV9 and TRBJ2-3, with D possibly being TRBD2 (7 bases). V was pared by 0 bases and J by 4 bases, with 9 bases between. Germline values: CDR1 SGDLS, CDR2 YYNGEE. The CDR3 spans 14 residues. DNA of the CDR3: TGTGCCAGCAGCGTAGACGGGGGGCCAGATACGCAGTATTTT. Translation: CASSVDGGPDTQYF. The full variable domain, its missing parts supplied by reference TRBV9 and TRBJ2-3, is DSGVTQTPKHLITATGQRVTLRCSPRSGDLSVYWYQQSLDQGLQFLIQYYNGEERAKGNILERFSAQQFPDLHSELNLSSLELGDSALYFCASSVDGGPDTQYFGPGTRLTVL.

The CDR3 DNA is TGTGCCTGGAGTGAGCAGGACAGCCTAGGGGCTTTCTTT. Protein sequence: CAWSEQDSLGAFF. The V call is TRBV30, the J call TRBJ1-1; a possible D gene is TRBD1 (6 bases). The CDR3 runs to 13 residues. The germline V gene encodes CDR1 GTSNPN and CDR2 SVGIG (reference sequence). V was cut by 1 base and J by 11 bases, with 17 bases left in between.

The gene calls are TRBV10-3 and TRBJ1-5; no reliable D call. CDR3 length: 15 residues. The germline CDR1 and CDR2 sequences are ENHRY and SYGVKD. Deletions cut 2 bases from V and 7 bases from J, with 15 bases between. CDR3 DNA sequence: TGTGCCATCAGTGAGGCCAGATATCACATCCAGCCCCAGCATTTT. It is translated as CAISEARYHIQPQHF.

The chain couples TRBV18 to TRBJ1-4; D is undetermined. With 0 bases removed from V and 4 bases from J, the gap between germline ends came to 9 bases. Germline loops: CDR1 KGHSH, CDR2 LQKENI. The CDR3 contains 15 residues. The CDR3 loop is CASSPPWEDNEKLFF. The CDR3 bases are TGTGCCAGCTCACCACCATGGGAGGATAATGAAAAACTGTTTTTT.

This clone appeared a few times. The gene calls are TRBV6-5 and TRBJ1-2, with 8 bases matching TRBD1. The germline V gene has CDR1 MNHEY and CDR2 SVGAGI. The J segment lost 8 bases and the V segment lost 8 bases, leaving 16 bases of the junction unmatched. The CDR3 has 15 residues. The CDR3 reads CASSKWRTGTDGYTF. CDR3 nucleotide sequence: TGTGCCAGCTCTAAATGGCGGACAGGGACCGACGGCTACACCTTC.

Only a few counts were recorded for this clone. V and J are TRBV10-3 and TRBJ1-5; perhaps TRBD1 as D (6 bases). Trimming took off 3 bases at V and 2 bases at J, with 11 bases between the two ends. CDR3 size: 15 residues. Germline loops: CDR1 ENHRY, CDR2 SYGVKD. In nucleotides, the CDR3 is TGTGCCATCAGTGACTTGGGACAAGGCAATCAGCCCCAGCATTTT. Its protein is CAISDLGQGNQPQHF.

The genes are TRBV30 and TRBJ2-1, with D unresolved. The CDR3 is made up of 17 amino acids. From germline, CDR1 is GTSNPN and CDR2 SVGIG (reference sequence). V gave up 0 bases and J gave up 0 bases, with 15 bases separating them. DNA for the CDR3: TGTGCCTGGAGTGTACCCCGCGGCCCGAGCTCCTACAATGAGCAGTTCTTC. It translates to CAWSVPRGPSSYNEQFF.

The genes are TRBV19 and TRBJ2-2; 8 nucleotides agree with TRBD1. The V gene's germline CDR1 is LNHDA and CDR2 SQIVND (reference sequence). J was trimmed by 5 bases and V by 4 bases; bases with no gene match: 6. The CDR3 loop spans 15 amino acids. The DNA of the CDR3 is TGTGCCAGTAGTACCCGGGACAGGTCTACCGGGGAGCTGTTTTTT. Translated: CASSTRDRSTGELFF.

A few counts support this clone. The genes are TRBV30 and TRBJ1-5; D gene unclear. Between the trimmed V and J ends, which lost 0 bases and 3 bases, there was a span of 12 bases. From germline, CDR1 is GTSNPN and CDR2 SVGIG (reference sequence). The CDR3 covers 15 residues. The CDR3 is CAWSVSGINNQPQHF. DNA for the CDR3: TGTGCCTGGAGTGTATCGGGGATTAACAATCAGCCCCAGCATTTT.

The chain employs TRBV28 and TRBJ2-3, with 14 bases aligning to TRBD2. Losses at the gene ends were 9 bases for V and 7 bases for J; bases not matched to a gene: 9. Germline CDR1 reads MDHEN; CDR2 reads SYDVKM. The CDR3 runs 15 residues. This CDR3 is CASSPGLAGANTQYF. CDR3 DNA sequence: TGTGCCAGTTCCCCGGGACTAGCGGGAGCGAATACGCAGTATTTT.

This clone has more than one count but fewer than ten. Germline and junction disagree at one end, which may indicate a read error. The chain recombines TRBV20-1 with TRBJ2-4; TRBD1 might be the D (5 bases). Germline V gives CDR1 DFQATT, CDR2 SNEGSKA (reference sequence). The CDR3 consists of 10 residues. Here the CDR3 reads CSAGAGVYHF. The CDR3 DNA reads as TGCAGTGCAGGGGCCGGAGTCTACCACTTC.

The sample holds a few counts of this clone. The chain uses TRBV5-4 and TRBJ2-7; TRBD2 matches 14 bases. J was trimmed by 6 bases and V by 3 bases; bases with no gene match: 2. The CDR3 sequence is 14 residues long. The germline CDR1 and CDR2 sequences are SGHNT and YYREEE (reference sequence). DNA of the CDR3: TGTGCCAGCAGCTCGACTAGCGGGAGGGCCGAGCAGTACTTC. Its translation: CASSSTSGRAEQYF.

V and J are TRBV7-2 and TRBJ1-3; D unclear. V was trimmed by 4 bases and J by 0 bases, leaving 19 bases between them. This CDR3 has 18 amino acids. Germline V gives CDR1 SGHTA, CDR2 FQGNSA. CDR3 protein: CASSSAGLGRASGNTIYF. CDR3 DNA sequence: TGTGCCAGCAGCTCGGCTGGCTTAGGGAGGGCCTCTGGAAACACCATATATTTT.

The chain combines TRBV28 with TRBJ1-2, with 7 bases aligning to TRBD1. V was clipped by 4 bases and J by 1 base; unmatched bases: 3. The CDR3 covers 14 residues. From germline, CDR1 is MDHEN and CDR2 SYDVKM. CDR3 region: CASSSTGLNYGYTF. The CDR3 DNA is TGTGCCAGCAGTTCGACAGGGCTTAACTATGGCTACACCTTC.

The chain recombines TRBV2 with TRBJ1-1; tentative D call: TRBD1 (5 bases). This CDR3 spans 14 amino acids. The V gene's germline CDR1 is SNHLY and CDR2 FYNNEI. Between the trimmed V and J ends, which lost 4 bases and 10 bases, there was a span of 19 bases. CDR3 protein: CASSVMEGSKGAFF. The CDR3 DNA is TGTGCCAGCAGTGTGATGGAGGGGAGTAAAGGAGCTTTCTTT. Full variable domain (missing parts from reference TRBV2 and TRBJ1-1): EPEVTQTPSHQVTQMGQEVILRCVPISNHLYFYWYRQILGQKVEFLVSFYNNEISEKSEIFDDQFSVERPDGSNFTLKIRSTKLEDSAMYFCASSVMEGSKGAFFGQGTRLTVV.